The rows below give T cell receptor beta chains drawn from one sample of a study of early T cells in non-severe SARS-CoV-2 infection. A single record per CDR3 protein comes from TCRdb applying MiXCR to the 5' RACE reads. The sample includes about 35,000 distinct CDR3 sequences, about 7% seen only once; the top ten take 4% to 5%. The sequencing sample was made of whole blood. The source of these receptors is an adult who was a healthcare worker with PCR-confirmed SARS-CoV-2 infection or an uninfected control (not recorded which). CDR3s include the opening cysteine and the closing phenylalanine or tryptophan. D genes are given only for firm matches. Expanded clones get a size class; other rows say once, few or many, or leave the size out.

>few|TRBD2|TRBJ2-1|TRBV4-1
TGCGCCAGCAGCCAAACCGGGACTACTTACAATGAGCAGTTCTTC
CASSQTGTTYNEQFF
>few|TRBD1|TRBJ2-7|TRBV5-1
TGCGCCAGCAGCGCGAACCGGGACAGGGTCTACGAGCAGTACTTC
CASSANRDRVYEQYF
>many|-|TRBJ2-3|TRBV29-1
TGCAGCGAAACGAGCGAGGGCACAGATACGCAGTATTTT
CSETSEGTDTQYF
>many|TRBD1|TRBJ1-2|TRBV3-1
TGTGCCAGCAGCCAACCAACAGGGGGGTATGGCTACACCTTC
CASSQPTGGYGYTF
>many|TRBD1|TRBJ2-7|TRBV28
TGTGCCAGCAGTTTAGTACAATCGACAGGGGCCCCTCGGGAGCAGTACTTC
CASSLVQSTGAPREQYF
>many|-|TRBJ2-7|TRBV4-2
TGTGCCAGCAGCCAAGCTGGTGGTAATGGGATCTACGAGCAGTACTTC
CASSQAGGNGIYEQYF
>-|TRBD1|TRBJ1-6|TRBV18
TGTGCCAGCTCACCCGGACAGGCCAATAATTCACCCCTCCACTTT
CASSPGQANNSPLHF
>few|-|TRBJ1-1|TRBV5-1
TGCGCCAGCAGCTTGGCCGTGGCGCCAGCCGAAGCTTTCTTT
CASSLAVAPAEAFF
>few|-|TRBJ2-5|TRBV24-1
TGTGCCACCAGTGACCGAAATGCCGGGACACACAAAGAGACCCAGTACTTC
CATSDRNAGTHKETQYF
>few|TRBD2|TRBJ2-7|TRBV6-5
TGTGCCAGCAGTCCCTCAAATCTCGGACTAGCGGGTTACGAGCAGTACTTC
CASSPSNLGLAGYEQYF
>many|-|TRBJ2-1|TRBV6-5
TGTGCCGTACGGGGGCTAGCGCGTTACAATGAGCAGTTCTTC
CAVRGLARYNEQFF
>many|-|TRBJ2-5|TRBV7-8
TGTGCCAGCAGCTCCACGGCCCTGTCGGGGACCCAGTACTTC
CASSSTALSGTQYF
>many|TRBD1|TRBJ1-4|TRBV12-3/TRBV12-4
TGTGCCAGCAGCAAAAACAGGGGTAATGAAAAACTGTTTTTT
CASSKNRGNEKLFF
>many|-|TRBJ2-3|TRBV24-1
TGTGCCACCAGTTTCGATAGCAGATCGGCAGATACGCAGTATTTT
CATSFDSRSADTQYF
>many|TRBD2|TRBJ2-3|TRBV5-4
TGTGCCAGCAGTTCGAGACTAGCGGGAGTCACAGATACGCAGTATTTT
CASSSRLAGVTDTQYF
>-|-|TRBJ2-7|TRBV2
TGTGCCAGCAGTAAGGCCGCCTACGAGCAGTACTTC
CASSKAAYEQYF
>-|-|TRBJ2-4|TRBV7-2
TGTGCCAGCAGCCTCGAGCGGCTAGCCAAAAACATTCAGTACTTC
CASSLERLAKNIQYF
>-|-|TRBJ2-1|TRBV24-1
TGTGCCACCAGTGATTTCGAGGGTTTGGGGGATGAGCAGTTCTTC
CATSDFEGLGDEQFF
>-|TRBD1|TRBJ1-1|TRBV18
TGTGCCAGCTCACCCCTCCCAGGACAGGGGAACACTGAAGCTTTCTTT
CASSPLPGQGNTEAFF
>many|TRBD1|TRBJ1-2|TRBV20-1
TGCAGTGCTGGGGGGACAGGGGGCAGTCTCAATGGCTACACCTTC
CSAGGTGGSLNGYTF
>many|-|TRBJ2-5|TRBV28
TGTGCCAGCAGTTCCCCACGTTTCGAGACCCAGTACTTC
CASSSPRFETQYF
>-|TRBD1|TRBJ2-1|TRBV3-1
TGTGCCAGCAGCCGAAGACAGGGGGCTTACAATGAGCAGTTCTTC
CASSRRQGAYNEQFF
>many|TRBD2|TRBJ2-3|TRBV20-1
TGCAGTGCTAGAGATCAACTAGCGGGAGGCCCCCCTAGCACAGATACGCAGTATTTT
CSARDQLAGGPPSTDTQYF
>-|-|TRBJ2-3|TRBV4-1
TGCGCCAGCAGCCAAGGTGGACGCCACCCACCAGATACGCAGTATTTT
CASSQGGRHPPDTQYF
>many|-|TRBJ1-1|TRBV20-1
TGCAGTGGTCAACAGGTGAACACTGAAGCTTTCTTT
CSGQQVNTEAFF
>-|-|TRBJ2-3|TRBV6-1
TGTGCCAGCAGTGAAAGTTGGGGATCAGATACGCAGTATTTT
CASSESWGSDTQYF
>few|TRBD1|TRBJ2-2|TRBV7-3
TGTGCCAGCAGCTCAAGACAGGGGCCCGGGGAGCTGTTTTTT
CASSSRQGPGELFF
>medium-sized|-|TRBJ2-7|TRBV29-1
TGCAGCGTTGAAACCCAGCAGAGCTACGAGCAGTACTTC
CSVETQQSYEQYF
>few|-|TRBJ1-1|TRBV29-1
TGCAGCGTTTCCGCAGATAACACTGAAGCTTTCTTT
CSVSADNTEAFF
>few|TRBD2|TRBJ2-1|TRBV7-9
TGTGCCAGCAGCGCAAGCGGGGGAGGGTACAATGAGCAGTTCTTC
CASSASGGGYNEQFF
>many|TRBD1|TRBJ1-2|TRBV5-1
TGCGCCAGCAAGGACGAGGGGGCCTCGCCTGCCTATGGCTACACCTTC
CASKDEGASPAYGYTF
>many|-|TRBJ2-6|TRBV7-9
TGTGCCAGCAGCTCTGCCGGGGCCAACGTCCTGACTTTC
CASSSAGANVLTF
>-|-|TRBJ2-3|TRBV6-6
TGTGCCAGCAGTTTAACCGGGCCCAGCACAGATACGCAGTATTTT
CASSLTGPSTDTQYF
>-|TRBD2|TRBJ2-1|TRBV7-8
TGTGCCAGCAGCTTACTTACGTCTAGCGGGAGTGATGAGCAGTTCTTC
CASSLLTSSGSDEQFF
>medium-sized|-|TRBJ2-2|TRBV28
-
CASSLQGTPGSCFF
>-|TRBD1|TRBJ2-7|TRBV7-8
TGTGCCAGCAGCCCCCGGACAGGGAACTCCTACGAGCAGTACTTC
CASSPRTGNSYEQYF
>many|TRBD2|TRBJ2-7|TRBV7-7
TGTGCCAGCAGCGAAACGGGGACTAGCGGGACTAAGCAGTACTTC
CASSETGTSGTKQYF
>many|-|TRBJ1-2|TRBV27
TGTGCCAGCAGTTCCAACAACTATGGCTACACCTTC
CASSSNNYGYTF
>few|TRBD2|TRBJ2-5|TRBV28
TGTGCCAGCAGTCGAGCGGGAGGGGCCCAAGAGACCCAGTACTTC
CASSRAGGAQETQYF
>few|-|TRBJ2-5|TRBV10-2
TGCGCCAGCAGTGATAACCCACAAGAGACCCAGTACTTC
CASSDNPQETQYF
>many|TRBD2|TRBJ2-2|TRBV6-6
TGTGCCAGCAGTTACCCCGGACTAGTGGACACCGGGGAGCTGTTTTTT
CASSYPGLVDTGELFF